This is a list of T cell receptor beta chains from one sample in a study of cytomegalovirus exposure and HLA in healthy donors. This table comes from immunoSEQ multiplex PCR, and its TCRdb copy is limited to in-frame clones, with some not included. The sample includes tens of thousands of clones, about 94% of them seen just once. What was sequenced was PBMCs. The receptors stem from a man between 18 and 29 years old in good health and CMV-seropositive. Both conserved end residues are trimmed from each CDR3.

>TRBV25-1|11
ASSARGMAEAF
>TRBV5-1|13
ASSLSPGSSYEQY
>TRBV19|11
ASSKGRDQPQH
>TRBV19|13
ASSIGQGRNTEAF
>TRBV4-1|15
ASSQPYRGIQNEKLF
>TRBV9|13
ASSVAGQGRNEQF
>TRBV6-5|12
ASSIRVRAEKLF
>TRBV29-1|13
SVGRDRGRREKLF
>TRBV11-3|14
ASSPLGGIGLYEQY
>TRBV21-1|14
ASSKAPLLGGTEAF
>TRBV4-2|11
ASSQDLAGEQF
>TRBV30|11
AWAPGGSYEQY
>TRBV9|14
ASSVEGGSIADTQY
>TRBV6-1|10
ASSIHNTEAF
>TRBV6-6|12
ASSYFDRTYEQY